This T cell receptor (beta chain) came from a study of blood T cell repertoires in COVID-19. Study overall: T cells, B-cell-depleted T cells, or PBMCs supplied cDNA or gDNA.

Trimming shortened V by 6 bases and J by 2 bases, and 11 bases separated the two germline ends. The V gene's germline CDR1 is MNHEY and CDR2 SVGEGT. CDR3 length: 13 amino acids. In the original workflow: Counts of nucleated cells, estimated from reference gene primer amplification, were obtained. The method was immunoSEQ multiplex PCR; TCRdb's version includes in-frame clones alone and lacks a portion of them. The V and J calls and clone size were taken over from that table, and D and trimming were inferred from the DNA. The sample lists about 170,000 clones; 65% to 85% were seen once. This chain connects TRBV6-2 or TRBV6-3 to TRBJ2-7; D may be TRBD2 (6 bases). This TCR was sampled from a woman aged 70-85 years who had recovered from COVID-19. The specimen sequenced was peripheral blood. The DNA for the CDR3 is TGTGCCAGCAGCCGCGGAGGGACCTACGAGCAGTACTTC. Amino acid sequence: CASSRGGTYEQYF.